This T cell receptor beta chain was sequenced for a study of T cell repertoires in cytomegalovirus infection. At the level of the study: Through public TCR beta signatures, both CMV infection and matching HLA type were indicated.

This clonotype was seen at least ten times. What it recognizes is unknown. The V gene's germline CDR1 is SGHTA and CDR2 FQGNSA. V dropped 5 bases and J dropped 3 bases, with 9 bases sitting between them. There are 13 residues in the CDR3. TCRdb independently ran MiXCR on the reads; one entry per CDR3 protein. The repertoire has around 710,000 distinct CDR3 sequences, 25% to 30% of them found once; the top ten carry about 12%. Study-wide results and caveats: Cumulated frequencies of public TCR beta families served to identify carriers of CMV plus the relevant HLA. HLA-C-restricted, CMV-specific TCR beta clonotypes were dominant ex vivo.

The sequence was obtained from a human donor in good health (CMV status not recorded). Some clones in this sample may be carry-over from other donors' samples. Sample: cultured CD8+ T cells from PBMCs, taken from culture after CMV antigen stimulation. The chain joins TRBV7-2 to TRBJ2-3; no clear D gene. CDR3 protein: CASSLEWTDTQYF. CDR3 nucleotides: TGTGCCAGCAGCCTAGAGTGGACAGATACGCAGTATTTT.